This TCR beta chain was documented in a study of blood T cell repertoires in COVID-19. Across the study: Samples representing acute and convalescent COVID-19 were sourced from the United States, Italy and Spain.

Authors' methods: Estimates of nucleated cell counts were drawn from the amplification of reference gene primers. Some clones are missing from TCRdb's copy, which holds only in-frame ones; the method was immunoSEQ multiplex PCR. The DNA gave D and trimming, while V, J and clone size come from that table. The sample has about 250,000 clones; around 80% are singletons. Germline assignment: CDR1 MNHEY and CDR2 SVGAGI. The CDR3 covers 15 residues. The ends lost 3 bases at V and 0 bases at J; junction bases unmatched: 5. This receptor was obtained from a man aged 80 or over with acute or convalescent COVID-19. The chain joins TRBV6-5 to TRBJ2-7; TRBD1 aligns across 7 bases. Source material: peripheral blood. In nucleotides, the CDR3 is TGTGCCAGCAGTTATCTAACAGGGGACTCCTACGAGCAGTACTTC. As protein: CASSYLTGDSYEQYF.